This T cell receptor (beta chain) stems from a study of OX40 agonist ivuxolimab in advanced cancers. Trimming took 0 bases from V and 11 from J, leaving 11 bases between them. The length of the CDR3 is 13 residues. Per germline, CDR1 MGHRA and CDR2 YSYEKL. Libraries were prepared by immunoSEQ multiplex PCR; TCRdb keeps only in-frame clonotypes and omits some of them. The data show approximately 55,000 clones, around 85% seen once. The clonotype comes from an adult with an advanced solid tumor such as melanoma, head and neck, liver or kidney cancer. This chain links TRBV4-1 with TRBJ1-5, with a tentative D call TRBD1 (5 bases). The sample here was CD4+ or CD8+ T cells sorted from blood, taken in a trial of the OX40 agonist ivuxolimab. CDR3 coding DNA: TGCGCCAGCAGCCAAGATCAGGGCTCGGCCCAGCATTTT. Amino acid sequence: CASSQDQGSAQHF.